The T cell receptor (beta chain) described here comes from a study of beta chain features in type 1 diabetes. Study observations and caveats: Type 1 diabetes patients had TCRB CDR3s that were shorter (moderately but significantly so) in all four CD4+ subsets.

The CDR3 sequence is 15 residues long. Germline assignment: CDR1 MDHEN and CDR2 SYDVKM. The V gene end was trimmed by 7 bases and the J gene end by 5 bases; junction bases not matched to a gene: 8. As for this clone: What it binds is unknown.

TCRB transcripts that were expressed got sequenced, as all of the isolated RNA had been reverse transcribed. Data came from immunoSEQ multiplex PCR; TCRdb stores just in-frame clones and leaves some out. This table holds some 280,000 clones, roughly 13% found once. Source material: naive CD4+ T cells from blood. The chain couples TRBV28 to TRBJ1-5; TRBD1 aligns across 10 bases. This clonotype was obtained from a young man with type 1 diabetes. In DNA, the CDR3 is TGTGCCAGCAATACCGGGACAGGGGCAGATCAGCCCCAGCATTTT. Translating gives CASNTGTGADQPQHF.